The 13 T cell receptor beta chains reported below all come from one sample, sequenced in a study of blood T cell repertoires in COVID-19. Sequenced by immunoSEQ multiplex PCR; TCRdb stores in-frame clones only, minus some. This sample yields 200,000 to 250,000 clones, of which roughly 84% are seen a single time; roughly a sixth belongs to the top ten. The sequencing input was peripheral blood. Source of these receptors: a man aged 50-59 years with COVID-19, enrolled during active disease.

The rearrangement uses TRBV27 and TRBJ2-7, with D maybe TRBD2 (6 bases). The germline V gene has CDR1 MNHEY and CDR2 SMNVEV (reference sequence). V shed 3 bases and J shed 5 bases, with 29 bases lying between them. The CDR3 runs to 19 residues. In nucleotides, the CDR3 is TGTGCCAGCAGTTTTCTATGGAGGTCCACGGGGGAAGGGTTCCACGAGCAGTACTTC. As protein: CASSFLWRSTGEGFHEQYF.

J is TRBJ2-5 and V is TRBV5-1; 10 positions agree with TRBD2. The CDR3 contains 16 residues. Germline CDR1 and CDR2: SGHRS and YFSETQ. V trimming: 5 bases; J trimming: 1 base; junction bases outside the gene matches: 8. The CDR3 region is CASRKSLAGLQETQYF. The DNA for the CDR3 is TGCGCCAGCAGGAAATCACTAGCGGGACTCCAAGAGACCCAGTACTTC. Full variable domain (rest looked up from reference TRBV5-1 and TRBJ2-5): KAGVTQTPRYLIKTRGQQVTLSCSPISGHRSVSWYQQTPGQGLQFLFEYFSETQRNKGNFPGRFSGRQFSNSRSEMNVSTLELGDSALYLCASRKSLAGLQETQYFGPGTRLLVL.

The chain combines TRBV19 with TRBJ1-6; tentatively, D is TRBD1 (6 bases). The length of the CDR3 is 15 residues. Germline loops: CDR1 LNHDA, CDR2 SQIVND (reference sequence). V was pared by 0 bases and J by 8 bases, with 11 bases between. The CDR3 is CASSIDRGRDSPLHF. The CDR3 nucleotides read TGTGCCAGTAGTATAGACAGGGGCCGGGATTCACCCCTCCACTTT. The full variable domain, its missing parts supplied by reference TRBV19 and TRBJ1-6, is DGGITQSPKYLFRKEGQNVTLSCEQNLNHDAMYWYRQDPGQGLRLIYYSQIVNDFQKGDIAEGYSVSREKKESFPLTVTSAQKNPTAFYLCASSIDRGRDSPLHFGNGTRLTVT.

The CDR3 sequence: CASSRTSGRGYEQYF. The CDR3 DNA sequence: TGTGCCAGCAGCCGGACTAGCGGGAGGGGTTACGAGCAGTACTTC. The rearrangement joins TRBV2 to TRBJ2-7; 15 bases match TRBD2. Germline CDR1 is SNHLY and CDR2 is FYNNEI. CDR3 length equals 15 residues. Losses at the gene ends were 6 bases for V and 4 bases for J; bases not matched to a gene: 4.

The chain uses TRBV7-2 and TRBJ2-7, with 7 bases fitting TRBD1. V lost 6 bases to trimming and J lost 8 bases; unmatched junction nucleotides: 7. The CDR3 runs to 12 residues. Germline V CDR1 and CDR2: SGHTA, FQGNSA. CDR3 DNA sequence: TGTGCCAGCAGTTCCGACAGGGCGCAGCAGTACTTC. It translates to CASSSDRAQQYF.

The chain recombines TRBV20-1 with TRBJ2-3; 10 nucleotides match TRBD1. Germline CDR1 and CDR2: DFQATT and SNEGSKA (reference sequence). The V and J ends lost 3 bases and 1 base, in that order; junction bases with no gene match: 4. The CDR3 is 15 amino acids. The CDR3 loop reads CSASKGQGGTDTQYF. CDR3 coding DNA: TGCAGTGCTAGTAAAGGACAGGGGGGCACAGATACGCAGTATTTT.

The gene calls are TRBV11-3 and TRBJ2-5; 9 nucleotides line up with TRBD1. Losses at the gene ends were 5 bases for V and 5 bases for J; bases not matched to a gene: 6. Germline loops: CDR1 SGHNT, CDR2 YENEEA. The CDR3 covers 14 residues. DNA for the CDR3: TGTGCCAGCAGCGCGGGACAGGGTGGGGAGACCCAGTACTTC. It translates to CASSAGQGGETQYF.

The chain joins TRBV19 to TRBJ2-2; 13 positions agree with TRBD2. V lost 5 bases, J lost 0 bases, and 12 bases stayed unmatched. Germline V gene sequence: CDR1 LNHDA, CDR2 SQIVND (reference sequence). The CDR3 is made up of 20 amino acids. CDR3 sequence (DNA): TGTGCCAGTAGTCCAATACTAGCGGGGGGGCCCGACCCGAACACCGGGGAGCTGTTTTTT. Residues: CASSPILAGGPDPNTGELFF.

V is TRBV6-5 and J is TRBJ2-7, with 13 bases fitting TRBD2. The CDR3 covers 16 residues. Unmatched junction bases numbered 3, after V lost 4 bases and J lost 0 bases. Germline V gene lookup returns CDR1 MNHEY and CDR2 SVGAGI. The CDR3 reads CASSFRTSGGSYEQYF. The CDR3 nucleotides read TGTGCCAGCAGTTTTCGGACTAGCGGGGGCTCCTACGAGCAGTACTTC.

The chain uses TRBV7-2 and TRBJ1-2; no clear D gene. Germline V gene data show CDR1 as SGHTA and CDR2 as FQGNSA. The V and J ends lost 5 bases and 0 bases respectively, with 16 bases between them. This CDR3 is built from 16 residues. This CDR3 is CASSIRQVTTNYGYTF. The CDR3 nucleotides read TGTGCCAGCAGCATAAGACAAGTCACCACTAACTATGGCTACACCTTC.

V and J are TRBV27 and TRBJ1-2; the match to TRBD1 covers 10 bases. Trimming removed 5 bases from V and 7 bases from J; junction bases left unmatched: 10. This CDR3 is 15 amino acids long. The V gene's germline CDR1 is MNHEY and CDR2 SMNVEV (reference sequence). The CDR3 DNA reads TGTGCCAGCAGTCCCCGGGACAGGGGACGGTCTGGCTACACCTTC. It yields the protein CASSPRDRGRSGYTF.

This sequence joins TRBV5-1 and TRBJ2-5, with 8 bases fitting TRBD1. Germline CDR1 SGHRS, CDR2 YFSETQ. The V and J ends lost 4 bases and 2 bases, in that order; junction bases with no gene match: 4. The CDR3 consists of 14 residues. CDR3: CASSRQGTQETQYF. CDR3 DNA sequence: TGCGCCAGCAGCAGACAGGGGACACAAGAGACCCAGTACTTC.

The J gene is TRBJ2-1, the V gene TRBV5-1; 12 bases fit TRBD2. Germline values: CDR1 SGHRS, CDR2 YFSETQ. V lost 4 bases and J lost 0; bases outside the gene matches: 5. This CDR3 has 17 residues. Written as DNA, the CDR3 is TGCGCCAGCAGCGGGCTACTAGCGGGGGGCTCCTACAATGAGCAGTTCTTC. Translating gives CASSGLLAGGSYNEQFF.